This T cell receptor beta chain is from a study of blood T cell repertoires in COVID-19. Background on the study: There were acute and convalescent COVID-19 samples, and they came from the United States, Italy and Spain. In each case, the material was cDNA or gDNA derived from T cells, B-cell-depleted T cells, or PBMCs.

In the source study's methods: Amplification with reference gene primers provided the estimates of nucleated cell counts. Measured with immunoSEQ multiplex PCR; TCRdb has only the in-frame clones, and not every one. D and trimming come from the DNA, and the V and J calls and clone size come from that table. The table lists about 110,000 clones, about 84% of them singletons, with 14% in the top ten. This clone was picked up a small number of times. The TCR comes from a woman aged 60-70 years with acute or convalescent COVID-19. The sample taken for sequencing was peripheral blood.

The DNA of the CDR3 is TGCAGCGTTGAGGTGTCAGAGGCCTCGAACACCGGGGAGCTGTTTTTT. Translated, it gives CSVEVSEASNTGELFF. This chain uses TRBV29-1 with TRBJ2-2; D is unresolved. The germline gives CDR1 SQVTM, CDR2 ANQGSEA. V dropped 3 bases and J dropped 0 bases, with 14 bases sitting between them. This CDR3 region has 16 residues.